The present entry profiles one TCR beta chain with its context. Antigen specificity is unknown. Sequenced by immunoSEQ multiplex PCR; TCRdb stores in-frame clones only, minus some. The table shows around 65,000 clones, with about 89% occurring only once. These data originate in a study of OX40 agonist ivuxolimab in advanced cancers. Findings and limits, study-wide: Some of the lowest clonal expansion was seen in partial responders at 0.1-3.0 mg/kg.

The sequence derives from an adult with an advanced solid tumor such as melanoma, head and neck, liver or kidney cancer. Specimen: CD4+ or CD8+ T cells sorted from blood, collected in a trial of the OX40 agonist ivuxolimab.

The CDR3: CASSQDIGPSENTTF. The CDR3 region has the DNA TGCGCCAGCAGCCAAGATATCGGACCTTCAGAAAACACCACCTTC. The chain carries TRBV4-1 and TRBJ1-2; no clear D. Germline V gene lookup returns CDR1 MGHRA and CDR2 YSYEKL. The V end was cut by 0 bases, the J end by 13 bases, with 21 bases between. This CDR3 comprises 15 residues.